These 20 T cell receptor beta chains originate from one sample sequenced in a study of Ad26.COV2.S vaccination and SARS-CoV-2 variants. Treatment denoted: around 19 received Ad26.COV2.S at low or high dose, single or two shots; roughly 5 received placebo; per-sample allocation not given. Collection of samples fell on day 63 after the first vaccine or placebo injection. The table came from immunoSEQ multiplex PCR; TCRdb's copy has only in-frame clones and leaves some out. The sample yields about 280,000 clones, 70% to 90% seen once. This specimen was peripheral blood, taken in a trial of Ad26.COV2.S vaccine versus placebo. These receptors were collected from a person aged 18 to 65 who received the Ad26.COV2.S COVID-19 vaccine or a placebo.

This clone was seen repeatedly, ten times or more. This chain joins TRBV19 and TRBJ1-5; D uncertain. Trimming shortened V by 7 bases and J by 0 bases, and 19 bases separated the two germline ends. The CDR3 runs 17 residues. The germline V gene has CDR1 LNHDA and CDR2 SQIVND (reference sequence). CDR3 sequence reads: CASTPDHFSNSNQPQHF. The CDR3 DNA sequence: TGTGCCAGTACCCCGGACCATTTTAGTAATAGCAATCAGCCCCAGCATTTT. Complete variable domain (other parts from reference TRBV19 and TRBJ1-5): DGGITQSPKYLFRKEGQNVTLSCEQNLNHDAMYWYRQDPGQGLRLIYYSQIVNDFQKGDIAEGYSVSREKKESFPLTVTSAQKNPTAFYLCASTPDHFSNSNQPQHFGDGTRLSIL.

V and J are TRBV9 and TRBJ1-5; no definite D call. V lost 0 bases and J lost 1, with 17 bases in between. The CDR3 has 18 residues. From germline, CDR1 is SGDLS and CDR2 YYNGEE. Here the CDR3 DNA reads TGTGCCAGCAGCGTAGCTACTTCGGTCCTGAACAGCAATCAGCCCCAGCATTTT. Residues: CASSVATSVLNSNQPQHF.

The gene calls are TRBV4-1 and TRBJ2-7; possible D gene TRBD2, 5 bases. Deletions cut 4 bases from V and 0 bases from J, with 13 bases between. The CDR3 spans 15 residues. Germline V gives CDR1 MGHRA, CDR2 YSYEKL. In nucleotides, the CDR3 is TGCGCCAGCAGCCTTTTATCGGGGTCCTCCTACGAGCAGTACTTC. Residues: CASSLLSGSSYEQYF.

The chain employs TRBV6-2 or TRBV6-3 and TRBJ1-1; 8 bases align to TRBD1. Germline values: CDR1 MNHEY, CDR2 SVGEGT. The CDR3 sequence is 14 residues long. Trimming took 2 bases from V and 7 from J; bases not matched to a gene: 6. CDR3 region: CASSYLQGAGEAFF. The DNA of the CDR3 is TGTGCCAGCAGTTACCTCCAGGGGGCCGGTGAAGCTTTCTTT.

CDR3 sequence (DNA): TGCGCCAGCAGCTTGGAAGGCCCCCCAACGGCGCAGTACTTC. As protein: CASSLEGPPTAQYF. The chain joins TRBV5-1 to TRBJ2-7; D remains ambiguous. Trimming left V 0 bases short and J 9 bases short, with 16 bases between. This CDR3 region has 14 residues. Germline V lookup: CDR1 SGHRS, CDR2 YFSETQ.

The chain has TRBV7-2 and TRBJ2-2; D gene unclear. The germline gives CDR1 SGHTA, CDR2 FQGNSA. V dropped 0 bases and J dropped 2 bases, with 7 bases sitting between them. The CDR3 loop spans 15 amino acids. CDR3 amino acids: CASSLAGFNTGELFF. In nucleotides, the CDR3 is TGTGCCAGCAGCTTAGCGGGGTTTAACACCGGGGAGCTGTTTTTT.

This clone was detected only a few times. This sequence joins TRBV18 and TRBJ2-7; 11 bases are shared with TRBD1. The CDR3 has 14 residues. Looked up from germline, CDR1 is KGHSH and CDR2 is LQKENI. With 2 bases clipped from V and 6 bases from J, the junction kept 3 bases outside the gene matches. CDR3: CASSPMDRGLEQYF. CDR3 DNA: TGTGCCAGCTCACCAATGGACAGGGGGCTCGAGCAGTACTTC.

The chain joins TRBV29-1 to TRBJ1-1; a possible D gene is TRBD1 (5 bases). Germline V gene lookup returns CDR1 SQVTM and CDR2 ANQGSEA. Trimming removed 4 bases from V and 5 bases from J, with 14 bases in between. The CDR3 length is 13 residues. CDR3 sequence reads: CSVGGRVRTEAFF. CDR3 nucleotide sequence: TGCAGCGTTGGTGGCAGGGTGAGGACTGAAGCTTTCTTT.

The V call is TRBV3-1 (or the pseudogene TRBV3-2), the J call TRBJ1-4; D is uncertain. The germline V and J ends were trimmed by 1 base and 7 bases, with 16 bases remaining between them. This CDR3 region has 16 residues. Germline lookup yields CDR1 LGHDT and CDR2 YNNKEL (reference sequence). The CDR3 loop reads CASSQADSRAIEKLFF. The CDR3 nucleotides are TGTGCCAGCAGCCAAGCCGATTCCCGAGCGATTGAAAAACTGTTTTTT.

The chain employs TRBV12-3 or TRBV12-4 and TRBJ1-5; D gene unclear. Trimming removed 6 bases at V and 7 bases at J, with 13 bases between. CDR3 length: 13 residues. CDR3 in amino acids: CASSNGLEQPQHF. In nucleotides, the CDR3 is TGTGCCAGCAGCAACGGGCTTGAACAGCCCCAGCATTTT.

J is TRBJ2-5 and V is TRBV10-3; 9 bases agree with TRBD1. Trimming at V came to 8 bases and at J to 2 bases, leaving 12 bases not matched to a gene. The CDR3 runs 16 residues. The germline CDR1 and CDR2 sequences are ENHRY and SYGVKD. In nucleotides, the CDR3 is TGTGCCATCTCGACGGGACAGGGTGGCCCTCAAGAGACCCAGTACTTC. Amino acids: CAISTGQGGPQETQYF.

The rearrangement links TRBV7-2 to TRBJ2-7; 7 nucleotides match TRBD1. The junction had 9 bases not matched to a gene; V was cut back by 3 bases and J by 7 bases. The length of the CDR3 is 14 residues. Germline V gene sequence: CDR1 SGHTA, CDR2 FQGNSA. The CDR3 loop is CASSFSPGGREQYF. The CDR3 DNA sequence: TGTGCCAGCAGCTTCTCACCAGGGGGTAGGGAGCAGTACTTC.

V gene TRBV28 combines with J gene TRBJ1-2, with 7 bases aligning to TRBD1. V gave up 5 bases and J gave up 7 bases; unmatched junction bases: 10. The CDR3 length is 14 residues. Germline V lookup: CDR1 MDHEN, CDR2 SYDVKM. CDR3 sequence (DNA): TGTGCCAGCAGTATATCCACAGGGGCGGCTGGCTACACCTTC. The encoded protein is CASSISTGAAGYTF.

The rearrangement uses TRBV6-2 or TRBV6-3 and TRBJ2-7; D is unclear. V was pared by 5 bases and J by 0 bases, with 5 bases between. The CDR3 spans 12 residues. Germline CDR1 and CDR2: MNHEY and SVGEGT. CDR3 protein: CASSASSYEQYF. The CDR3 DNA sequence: TGTGCCAGCAGTGCGAGCTCCTACGAGCAGTACTTC.

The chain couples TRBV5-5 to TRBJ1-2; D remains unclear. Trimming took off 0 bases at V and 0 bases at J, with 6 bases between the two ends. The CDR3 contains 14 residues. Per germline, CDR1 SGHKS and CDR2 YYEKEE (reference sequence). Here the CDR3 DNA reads TGTGCCAGCAGCTTGGTGGCAGCTAACTATGGCTACACCTTC. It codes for CASSLVAANYGYTF. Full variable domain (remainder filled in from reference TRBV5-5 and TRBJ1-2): DAGVTQSPTHLIKTRGQQVTLRCSPISGHKSVSWYQQVLGQGPQFIFQYYEKEERGRGNFPDRFSARQFPNYSSELNVNALLLGDSALYLCASSLVAANYGYTFGSGTRLTVV.

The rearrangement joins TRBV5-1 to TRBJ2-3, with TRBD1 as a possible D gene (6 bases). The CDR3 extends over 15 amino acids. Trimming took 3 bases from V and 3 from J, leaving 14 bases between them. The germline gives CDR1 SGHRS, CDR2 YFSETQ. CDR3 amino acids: CASSSGQGVTDTQYF. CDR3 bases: TGCGCCAGCAGCTCGGGACAAGGGGTGACAGATACGCAGTATTTT.

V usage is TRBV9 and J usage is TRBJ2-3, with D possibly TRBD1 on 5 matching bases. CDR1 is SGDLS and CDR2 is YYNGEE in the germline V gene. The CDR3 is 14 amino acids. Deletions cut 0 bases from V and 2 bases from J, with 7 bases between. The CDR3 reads CASSVDRPTDTQYF. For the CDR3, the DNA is TGTGCCAGCAGCGTAGACAGGCCCACAGATACGCAGTATTTT.

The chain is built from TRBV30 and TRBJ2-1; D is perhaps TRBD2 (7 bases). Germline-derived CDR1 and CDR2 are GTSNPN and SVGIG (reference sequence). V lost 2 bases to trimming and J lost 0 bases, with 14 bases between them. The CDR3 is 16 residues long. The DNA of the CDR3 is TGTGCCTGGAGTAGGGGGGGGTCGAGCTCCTACAATGAGCAGTTCTTC. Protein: CAWSRGGSSSYNEQFF.

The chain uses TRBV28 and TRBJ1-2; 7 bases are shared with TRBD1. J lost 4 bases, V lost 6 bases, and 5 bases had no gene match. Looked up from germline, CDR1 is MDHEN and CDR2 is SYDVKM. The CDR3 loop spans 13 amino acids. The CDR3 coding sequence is TGTGCCAGCAGCCCGGGGGACAGCTATGGCTACACCTTC. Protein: CASSPGDSYGYTF.

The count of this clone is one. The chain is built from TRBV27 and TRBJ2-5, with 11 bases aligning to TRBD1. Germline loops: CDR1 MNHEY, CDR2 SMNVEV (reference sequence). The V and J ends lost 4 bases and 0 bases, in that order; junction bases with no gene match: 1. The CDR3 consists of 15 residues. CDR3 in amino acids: CASSSGQGDQETQYF. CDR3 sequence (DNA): TGTGCCAGCAGTTCGGGACAGGGGGACCAAGAGACCCAGTACTTC.